This T cell receptor (beta chain) was recovered during a study of identical twins. Study-wide points: Zero-insertion analyses were open to partial confounding by invariant MAIT and iNKT cells. A lower insertion count was a feature of abundant cord blood beta clonotypes, with no such feature in memory repertoires. A cross-sectional statistical analysis, not follow-up of the same donors, supported the conclusions.

Points on this clonotype: Antigen: not known.

CDR3 length: 15 amino acids. The V gene's germline CDR1 is SNHLY and CDR2 FYNNEI. The ends lost 5 bases at V and 8 bases at J; junction bases unmatched: 5. A universal primer site arose from template switching, and cDNA bore unique molecular identifiers. TCRdb re-derived calls from the 5' RACE reads in MiXCR, one entry per CDR3 protein. The profile shows some 1,600,000 distinct CDR3 sequences, about 31% of them singletons. The specimen sequenced was cord blood. The chain links TRBV2 to TRBJ2-1; TRBD2 aligns across 14 bases. The clonotype originates from a newborn girl in good health. CDR3 sequence reads: CASSRTSGGLYEQFF. The CDR3 DNA is TGTGCCAGCAGTCGGACTAGCGGGGGGCTCTATGAGCAGTTCTTC. Using reference TRBV2 and TRBJ2-1 for the parts outside the CDR3, the full variable domain is EPEVTQTPSHQVTQMGQEVILRCVPISNHLYFYWYRQILGQKVEFLVSFYNNEISEKSEIFDDQFSVERPDGSNFTLKIRSTKLEDSAMYFCASSRTSGGLYEQFFGPGTRLTVL.